This T cell receptor (beta chain) originates from a study of T cell repertoires in cytomegalovirus infection (dated by TCRdb to the late 2010s). At the level of the whole study: The peptide stimulations were aimed at well-studied HLA-B-restricted epitopes as well as recently identified HLA-C-restricted CMV epitopes, whose presentation resists viral immunomodulation. Donor HLA type was relevant to the analysis, as public TCR beta signatures indicated carriage of CMV infection together with the matching HLA type. The paper as a whole reports these results and caveats: In both this cohort and an independent roughly 400-donor cohort, the cumulative frequency of public TCR beta family members distinguished carriers of CMV infection plus the relevant HLA type. The ex vivo response was dominated by HLA-C-restricted CMV-specific TCR beta clonotypes, which also provided the single most frequent clonotype in two of eight donors.

The sample's treatment or condition, from its label and the paper: in vitro stimulation with specific CMV peptide epitopes to enrich CMV-specific T cells. Comments on this clonotype: Its antigen is still unknown. Base quality data are lacking; no much larger clone is found one base away.

The germline V gene gives CDR1 as SGHAT and CDR2 as FQNNGV. The CDR3 measures 17 amino acids from cysteine to phenylalanine. Kept here is only the CDR3 DNA, which spans 51 bases and is read in frame from base 1. Here V drops 0 bases and J drops 6 bases, and the junction holds 13 bases not matched to any gene. This sample was sequenced with an Illumina HiSeq 1500. TCRdb handled the public reads itself, with Q25 trimming in fastp and clone calling in MiXCR, and kept productive beta chains. Every entry covers one CDR3 protein and lists the most common genes and DNA from its rows. This sample is represented by 650,000 to 850,000 distinct CDR3 sequences; just under 30% of them were singletons. The ten top clones hold over 10% of the sample.

Recombination joined TRBV11-2 with TRBJ1-1; a stretch of 7 junction bases matches TRBD1. The TCR was taken from a human donor in good health (CMV status not recorded). Some clones in this sample may be carry-over from other donors' samples. This specimen was cultured CD8+ T cells from PBMCs, taken from culture after CMV antigen stimulation. The bases are TGTGCCAGCAGCTTAGATGGGACAGTTAGGGGGATGGCTGAAGCTTTCTTT. The encoded protein is CASSLDGTVRGMAEAFF.